This T cell receptor beta chain emerged from a study of OX40 agonist ivuxolimab in advanced cancers. Whole-study context: Participants averaged 60 years of age (range roughly 23 to 79) and were less than 85% male.

A note on this clone: Its antigen is unidentified.

Study conclusions and caveats: Compared with others, partial responders at 0.1-3.0 mg/kg displayed clonal expansion among the lowest.

Generated by immunoSEQ multiplex PCR, the TCRdb table keeps only in-frame clones and is missing some. The sample consists of approximately 89,000 clones, about 91% of them appearing once. It was autoimmune disease history or systemic immunosuppression that excluded patients. The V end was cut by 4 bases, the J end by 10 bases, with 20 bases between. Germline V gives CDR1 LGHNA, CDR2 YNFKEQ. This CDR3 is built from 14 residues. The sequencing used CD4+ or CD8+ T cells sorted from blood, collected in a trial of the OX40 agonist ivuxolimab. This rearrangement joins TRBV4-2 to TRBJ2-7; either TRBD1 or TRBD2 may fit D (5 bases each). The TCR sequence derives from an adult with an advanced solid tumor such as melanoma, head and neck, liver or kidney cancer. CDR3 nucleotides: TGTGCCAGCAGCCGGGGCCGGGACGGAGGCCTTCAGTACTTC. It yields the protein CASSRGRDGGLQYF.